Below, 14 T cell receptor beta chains from the same sample are listed, as sequenced in a study of cytomegalovirus exposure and HLA in healthy donors. Both 60 Vbeta primers and 13 Jbeta primers went into the PCR. TCRdb's table, derived via immunoSEQ multiplex PCR, lists solely in-frame clones and lacks some. This table holds approximately 190,000 clones, roughly four fifths found once. Source material: PBMCs. The receptors come from a boy aged 2 to 9 in good health and CMV-seronegative.

The V call is TRBV2, the J call TRBJ2-7, with D maybe TRBD1 (6 bases). CDR1 is SNHLY, CDR2 FYNNEI, per germline. The germline V and J ends were trimmed by 6 bases and 4 bases, with 10 bases remaining between them. The CDR3 covers 12 residues. In DNA form, the CDR3 reads TGTGCCAGCAGCCAGGACAGATACGAGCAGTACTTC. This gives the protein CASSQDRYEQYF.

The V call is TRBV27, the J call TRBJ1-1; 9 positions agree with TRBD1. Germline-derived CDR1 and CDR2 are MNHEY and SMNVEV (reference sequence). The CDR3 length is 13 residues. J gave up 9 bases and V 5 bases, and 7 bases lay outside the gene matches. The CDR3 here is CASSRPGTGKAFF. For the CDR3, the DNA is TGTGCCAGCAGTCGTCCCGGGACAGGGAAAGCTTTCTTT.

The chain recombines TRBV6-1 with TRBJ2-7; no clear D gene. The CDR3 is 13 residues long. Trimming removed 5 bases from V and 3 bases from J, with 11 bases in between. Germline CDR1 MNHNS, CDR2 SASEGT. CDR3 in DNA: TGTGCCAGCAGTTTAACAAGAAACTACGAGCAGTACTTC. This translates into CASSLTRNYEQYF.

This chain joins TRBV20-1 and TRBJ2-1; no reliable D call. Germline values: CDR1 DFQATT, CDR2 SNEGSKA (reference sequence). The CDR3 covers 11 residues. The V and J ends lost 2 bases and 9 bases respectively, with 8 bases between them. CDR3 bases: TGCAGTGCTAGAATCTTCCGTGAGCAGTTCTTC. The encoded protein is CSARIFREQFF.

V and J are TRBV28 and TRBJ1-1; D is perhaps TRBD1 (5 bases). CDR1 is MDHEN, CDR2 SYDVKM, per germline. This CDR3 region has 15 residues. Trimming removed 5 bases from V and 0 bases from J, with 13 bases in between. The CDR3 DNA sequence: TGTGCCAGCAGTGCGGTGGGGGACTTGAACACTGAAGCTTTCTTT. Translating gives CASSAVGDLNTEAFF.

The rearrangement uses TRBV14 and TRBJ1-1; D unclear. The V end was cut by 0 bases, the J end by 4 bases, with 12 bases between. Germline CDR1 SGHDN, CDR2 FVKESK. CDR3 length: 15 residues. The CDR3 loop is CASSQDPRKFTEAFF. The CDR3 bases are TGTGCCAGCAGCCAAGATCCCAGGAAGTTCACTGAAGCTTTCTTT.

This clone was detected only once. The chain combines TRBV18 with TRBJ2-5; possibly TRBD2 for D (5 bases). V lost 3 bases to trimming and J lost 2 bases, with 10 bases between them. The CDR3 runs 14 residues. Germline V gene sequence: CDR1 KGHSH, CDR2 LQKENI. CDR3 amino acids: CASSPKTRQETQYF. CDR3 coding DNA: TGTGCCAGCTCACCTAAAACTAGACAAGAGACCCAGTACTTC.

This clone was seen just once. The rearrangement links TRBV5-6 to TRBJ1-2, with a weak D call TRBD1 (6 bases). CDR1 SGHDT and CDR2 YYEEEE come from the germline V gene. The CDR3 consists of 14 residues. Trimming cost V 4 bases and J 1 base, with 11 bases left between them. CDR3 sequence reads: CASSRDRINYGYTF. Written as DNA, the CDR3 is TGTGCCAGCAGCCGAGACAGGATTAACTATGGCTACACCTTC. Using reference TRBV5-6 and TRBJ1-2 for the parts outside the CDR3, the full variable domain is DAGVTQSPTHLIKTRGQQVTLRCSPKSGHDTVSWYQQALGQGPQFIFQYYEEEERQRGNFPDRFSGHQFPNYSSELNVNALLLGDSALYLCASSRDRINYGYTFGSGTRLTVV.

This chain connects TRBV19 to TRBJ2-1; D gene ambiguous. V lost 3 bases and J 8 bases, leaving 8 bases between the germline ends. This CDR3 comprises 12 residues. Germline V gene data show CDR1 as LNHDA and CDR2 as SQIVND (reference sequence). The CDR3 region is CASSIPSHEQFF. CDR3 nucleotide sequence: TGTGCCAGTAGTATCCCCTCCCATGAGCAGTTCTTC.

The chain is built from TRBV5-1 and TRBJ1-2; no clear D gene. Germline V gene lookup returns CDR1 SGHRS and CDR2 YFSETQ. The CDR3 is 16 residues long. Trimming removed 1 base from V and 4 bases from J, with 17 bases in between. The DNA for the CDR3 is TGCGCCAGCAGCTTGAGGATTGGGGAGGCCCTCTATGGCTACACCTTC. Its translation is CASSLRIGEALYGYTF.

V is TRBV19 and J is TRBJ1-1; no clear D gene. V was pared by 5 bases and J by 1 base, with 14 bases between. Germline V CDR1 and CDR2: LNHDA, SQIVND (reference sequence). The CDR3 covers 15 residues. CDR3: CASSLHPAENTEAFF. The CDR3 DNA follows: TGTGCCAGTAGTTTACACCCTGCTGAGAACACTGAAGCTTTCTTT.

This clone was seen a few times. The J gene is TRBJ1-1, the V gene TRBV5-5; D remains unclear. CDR1 is SGHKS and CDR2 is YYEKEE in the germline V gene (reference sequence). This CDR3 has 13 amino acids. V lost 3 bases to trimming and J lost 5 bases, with 11 bases between them. The CDR3 DNA is TGTGCCAGCAGCTGGGCCGAGGGAACTGAAGCTTTCTTT. It is translated as CASSWAEGTEAFF.

Notes on this clone: The DNA is left out, because the CDR3 cannot be placed on it with certainty; the CDR3 is given as TCRdb lists it. The chain employs TRBV6-6 and TRBJ1-3; the D call in the table, TRBD1, was not verified against the DNA. The CDR3 length is 15 residues, termini included. Germline CDR1 and CDR2: MNHNY and SVGAGI (reference sequence). The CDR3 is CASSSSTTQGNTIYF.

The rearrangement links TRBV6-4 to TRBJ2-1, with 10 bases identical to TRBD2. This CDR3 comprises 15 residues. Germline V gives CDR1 MRHNA, CDR2 SNTAGT. V was pared by 0 bases and J by 13 bases, with 9 bases of the junction left unmatched. CDR3 nucleotides: TGTGCCAGCAGTGACTCAGGAGCGGGGGGGCTAAAACAGTTCTTC. This gives the protein CASSDSGAGGLKQFF.